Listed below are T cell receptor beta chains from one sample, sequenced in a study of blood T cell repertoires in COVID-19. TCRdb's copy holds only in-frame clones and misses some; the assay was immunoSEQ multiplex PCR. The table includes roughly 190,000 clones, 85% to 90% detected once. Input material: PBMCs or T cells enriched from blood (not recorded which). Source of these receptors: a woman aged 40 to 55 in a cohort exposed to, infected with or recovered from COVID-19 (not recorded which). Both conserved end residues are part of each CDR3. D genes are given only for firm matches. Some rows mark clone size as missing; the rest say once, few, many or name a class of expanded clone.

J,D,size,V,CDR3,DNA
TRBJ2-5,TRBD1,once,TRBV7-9,CASSQWSGTEETQYF,TGTGCCAGCAGCCAATGGTCCGGGACAGAAGAGACCCAGTACTTC
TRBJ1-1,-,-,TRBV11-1,CASSDTSDWEAFF,TGTGCCAGCAGCGACACGTCGGACTGGGAAGCTTTCTTT
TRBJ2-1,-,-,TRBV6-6,CASRISDEQFF,TGTGCCAGCAGGATCAGTGATGAGCAGTTCTTC
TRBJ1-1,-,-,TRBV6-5,CASSYSMNRFGAEAFF,TGTGCCAGCAGTTACTCGATGAACAGGTTTGGCGCTGAAGCTTTCTTT
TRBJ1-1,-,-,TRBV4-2,CASSQERVNTEAFF,TGTGCCAGCAGCCAAGAACGGGTGAACACTGAAGCTTTCTTT
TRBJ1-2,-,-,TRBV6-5,CASSYSISGNYGYTF,TGTGCCAGCAGTTACTCGATTTCGGGGAACTATGGCTACACCTTC
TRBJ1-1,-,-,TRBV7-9,CASSLAQGVPNTEAFF,TGTGCCAGCAGCTTAGCCCAGGGCGTTCCGAACACTGAAGCTTTCTTT
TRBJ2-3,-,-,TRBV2,CASRQGTSTDTQYF,TGTGCCAGCAGACAGGGGACTAGCACAGATACGCAGTATTTT
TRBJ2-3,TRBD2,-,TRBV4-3,CASSHIAGGATDTQYF,TGCGCCAGCAGCCACATAGCGGGGGGAGCCACAGATACGCAGTATTTT
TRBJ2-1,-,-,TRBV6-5,CASSYGGEQFF,TGTGCCAGCAGTTACGGAGGGGAGCAGTTCTTC
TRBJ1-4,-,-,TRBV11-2,CASSLVLNEKLFF,TGTGCCAGCAGCTTAGTTCTTAATGAAAAACTGTTTTTT
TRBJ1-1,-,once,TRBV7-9,CASSSRSTGSAFF,TGTGCCAGCAGCTCTAGAAGCACAGGGTCCGCTTTCTTT
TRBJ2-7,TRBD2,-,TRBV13,CASSLLSSGNYEQYF,TGTGCCAGCAGCTTATTGTCTAGCGGGAATTACGAGCAGTACTTC
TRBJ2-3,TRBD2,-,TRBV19,CASSPGLALYHDTQYF,TGTGCCAGTAGCCCCGGACTAGCCCTCTATCACGATACGCAGTATTTT
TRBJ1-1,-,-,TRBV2,CASSEAGGLNTEAFF,TGTGCCAGCAGTGAAGCGGGGGGACTGAACACTGAAGCTTTCTTT
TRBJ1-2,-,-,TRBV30,CAWSGGLRGYTF,TGTGCCTGGAGTGGGGGCCTCCGGGGCTACACCTTC
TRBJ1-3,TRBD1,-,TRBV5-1,CASSSSGGSGNTIYF,TGCGCCAGCAGCTCTTCAGGGGGATCTGGAAACACCATATATTTT
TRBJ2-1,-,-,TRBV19,CASGGHQLYNEQFF,TGTGCCAGTGGGGGACACCAACTCTACAATGAGCAGTTCTTC
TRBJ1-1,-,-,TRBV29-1,CSVEWSPNTEAFF,TGCAGCGTTGAGTGGAGCCCGAACACTGAAGCTTTCTTT
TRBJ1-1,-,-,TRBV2,CASSDISRDTHTEAFF,TGTGCCAGCAGTGATATATCCCGGGACACCCACACTGAAGCTTTCTTT